These T cell receptor beta chains were read from a single sample in a study of T cell responses to AZD1222 COVID-19 vaccine. Libraries were prepared by immunoSEQ multiplex PCR; TCRdb keeps only in-frame clonotypes and omits some of them. The sample shows around 130,000 clones, about 93% of them seen only once. The sequencing used peripheral blood, collected on day 0 of AZD1222 vaccination. The receptors were gathered from an adult in good health. Each CDR3 is given with its conserved first and last residue. D genes are given only for firm matches. The listing skips clone size in some rows; elsewhere it reads once, few, many or a size class.

V gene,J gene,clone size,D gene,CDR3 protein,CDR3 DNA
TRBV30,TRBJ1-3,.,TRBD1,CAWSLRGLVLGNTIYF,TGTGCCTGGAGTCTCAGGGGGCTCGTCCTTGGAAACACCATATATTTT
TRBV5-1,TRBJ1-1,.,.,CASRQDTEAFF,TGCGCCAGCAGACAAGACACTGAAGCTTTCTTT
TRBV7-9,TRBJ1-2,.,TRBD1,CASSLEVPGQRDGYTF,TGTGCCAGCAGCTTAGAGGTTCCGGGACAGAGGGACGGCTACACCTTC
TRBV20-1,TRBJ2-3,.,TRBD2,CSASPSGTSTDTQYF,TGCAGTGCTAGTCCTAGCGGGACTAGCACAGATACGCAGTATTTT
TRBV13,TRBJ2-7,.,.,CASSLYGNEQYF,TGTGCCAGCAGCTTGTACGGGAACGAGCAGTACTTC
TRBV4-1,TRBJ1-5,.,.,CASSQNLVAPQHF,TGCGCCAGCAGCCAAAATTTAGTTGCGCCCCAGCATTTT
TRBV27,TRBJ2-1,few,.,CASSTGGNNEQFF,TGTGCCAGCAGTACCGGAGGAAACAATGAGCAGTTCTTC
TRBV24-1,TRBJ2-5,.,.,CATSDPGLQKETQYF,TGTGCCACCAGTGACCCTGGACTGCAGAAAGAGACCCAGTACTTC
TRBV5-6,TRBJ1-5,.,.,CASSLGPPGGSNQPQHF,TGTGCCAGCAGCTTGGGACCCCCAGGTGGAAGCAATCAGCCCCAGCATTTT
TRBV27,TRBJ1-2,once,.,CASSLLGGTPYGYTF,TGTGCCAGCAGTTTATTAGGCGGGACCCCCTATGGCTACACCTTC
TRBV10-1,TRBJ1-3,.,.,CASRANNSSGNTIYF,TGCGCCAGCAGGGCCAACAATTCTTCTGGAAACACCATATATTTT
TRBV2,TRBJ1-1,.,.,CASLGGLATEAFF,TGTGCCAGCCTAGGGGGGTTGGCCACTGAAGCTTTCTTT
TRBV11-3,TRBJ1-1,.,.,CASSLAGKPEAFF,TGTGCCAGCAGCTTAGCAGGAAAGCCTGAAGCTTTCTTT
TRBV9,TRBJ2-5,.,TRBD1,CASSVDGTGIETQYF,TGTGCCAGCAGCGTAGATGGGACAGGGATTGAGACCCAGTACTTC
TRBV7-9,TRBJ2-7,.,TRBD2,CASSLAGGVPAPYEQYF,TGTGCCAGCAGCTTAGCGGGGGGGGTACCTGCCCCCTACGAGCAGTACTTC
TRBV4-2,TRBJ1-3,.,.,CASSRTDRYSGNTIYF,TGTGCCAGCAGCCGTACGGACAGATACTCTGGAAACACCATATATTTT
TRBV5-1,TRBJ2-6,.,.,CASSLFSSGANVLTF,TGCGCCAGCAGCTTGTTTAGCTCTGGGGCCAACGTCCTGACTTTC
TRBV10-2,TRBJ2-7,.,TRBD2,CAGWSSGSYEQYF,TGCGCCGGATGGAGTAGCGGGAGCTACGAGCAGTACTTC
TRBV5-1,TRBJ1-1,.,.,CASSENPPQGLNTEAFF,TGCGCCAGCAGCGAAAACCCGCCCCAGGGGTTGAACACTGAAGCTTTCTTT
TRBV12-3/TRBV12-4,TRBJ1-5,.,.,CASSTAGPQPQHF,TGTGCCAGCAGTACAGCAGGTCCTCAGCCCCAGCATTTT
TRBV19,TRBJ2-5,.,TRBD1,CASSIGTGGETQYF,TGTGCCAGTAGTATTGGTACAGGGGGGGAGACCCAGTACTTC
TRBV27,TRBJ1-1,.,.,CASSFNLGVNTEAFF,TGTGCCAGCAGTTTTAACCTAGGGGTGAACACTGAAGCTTTCTTT
TRBV5-1,TRBJ2-1,.,TRBD2,CASSLGLAGSNEQFF,TGCGCCAGCAGCTTGGGTCTAGCGGGCTCCAATGAGCAGTTCTTC
TRBV11-2,TRBJ1-2,few,.,CASSPPPLETANYGYTF,TGTGCCAGCAGCCCACCACCTCTCGAGACAGCAAACTATGGCTACACCTTC
TRBV12-5,TRBJ2-7,.,TRBD1,CASGALSDRGRSYEQYF,TGTGCTAGTGGTGCACTATCCGACAGGGGGCGCTCCTACGAGCAGTACTTC
TRBV25-1,TRBJ2-2,.,TRBD1,CASSAGTGRNTGELFF,TGTGCCAGCAGTGCTGGGACAGGCCGAAACACCGGGGAGCTGTTTTTT
TRBV7-2,TRBJ2-3,.,.,CASSYLGGIPDTQYF,TGTGCCAGCAGCTACCTTGGCGGGATACCTGATACGCAGTATTTT
TRBV6-1,TRBJ1-1,once,TRBD1,CASSDQGAGETEAFF,TGTGCCAGCAGTGACCAGGGGGCGGGGGAGACTGAAGCTTTCTTT
TRBV7-3,TRBJ1-2,.,TRBD1,CASSVQGEGGYTF,TGTGCCAGCAGCGTACAGGGGGAGGGTGGCTACACCTTC
TRBV10-3,TRBJ2-1,.,.,CAISELDNRNSGEQFF,TGTGCCATCAGTGAGTTAGACAACAGGAACAGTGGTGAGCAGTTCTTC
TRBV19,TRBJ1-5,.,.,CASSLRRAEYNQPQHF,TGTGCCAGTAGCCTCAGGAGGGCCGAATATAATCAGCCCCAGCATTTT
TRBV9,TRBJ1-6,.,.,CASSVEGDYNSPLHF,TGTGCCAGCAGCGTAGAGGGGGATTATAATTCACCCCTCCACTTT
TRBV28,TRBJ1-1,.,.,CASRDYPRVEAFF,TGTGCCAGCAGGGACTACCCGCGCGTGGAAGCTTTCTTT
TRBV6-5,TRBJ1-2,once,.,CASRDGPYGYTF,TGTGCCAGCAGGGACGGGCCCTATGGCTACACCTTC
TRBV27,TRBJ1-1,few,.,CASSLPGRRAFF,TGTGCCAGCAGTTTACCAGGAAGAAGAGCTTTCTTT
TRBV4-1,TRBJ1-6,.,.,CASSQEAGVGRLGNSPLHF,TGCGCCAGCAGCCAAGAGGCTGGGGTCGGCCGATTGGGTAATTCACCCCTCCACTTT
TRBV12-3/TRBV12-4,TRBJ1-5,.,.,CASSLTANQPQHF,TGTGCCAGCAGTTTGACGGCCAATCAGCCCCAGCATTTT
TRBV6-2/TRBV6-3,TRBJ2-3,.,TRBD1,CASSYVGQGDTQYF,TGTGCCAGCAGTTACGTGGGACAGGGGGATACGCAGTATTTT
TRBV15,TRBJ2-3,few,TRBD2,CATRRGGTDTQYF,TGTGCCACCAGGAGGGGAGGGACAGATACGCAGTATTTT
TRBV15,TRBJ1-5,.,.,CATSERGNQPQHF,TGTGCCACCAGCGAAAGGGGCAATCAGCCCCAGCATTTT
TRBV19,TRBJ1-4,.,.,CASTPDGERREKLFF,TGTGCCAGTACTCCGGATGGGGAACGGCGGGAAAAACTGTTTTTT